This T cell receptor beta chain was recorded in a study of T cells in Graves' hyperthyroidism and ophthalmopathy. The investigators amplified TCR beta CDR3 regions from RNA transcripts. RT-PCR in the first round (using the HTBI primer set) targeted the TCR CDR3. TCRdb ran MiXCR on the multiplex PCR reads and lists one entry per CDR3 protein. Altogether about 210,000 distinct CDR3 sequences are present, 17% being singletons, with the ten largest covering under 65%. In its sample, this clonotype was seen a few times. Sequenced: blood. The TCR sequence derives from a man aged 45-60 years with Graves' hyperthyroidism.

The CDR3, as DNA: TGTGCCAGCAGTGAATCAGCGGGAGATCCCACAGATACGCAGTATTTT. It specifies CASSESAGDPTDTQYF. The gene calls are TRBV6-4 and TRBJ2-3; 8 nucleotides agree with TRBD2. Germline V gives CDR1 MRHNA, CDR2 SNTAGT. V was clipped by 3 bases and J by 2 bases; unmatched bases: 7. CDR3 size: 16 residues.